The 30 T cell receptor beta chains presented below share a single source sample, sequenced in a study of graft-versus-host responses after intestinal transplantation. For these receptors, no antigen is known. Method: immunoSEQ multiplex PCR; TCRdb's copy keeps in-frame clones and lacks some. The sample lists fewer than 120,000 clones, roughly 95% occurring once. The material sequenced was unstimulated CD8+ T cells sorted from spleen or lymph node cells, taken before intestinal transplant. The receptors shown here come from a human donor who received an intestinal transplant.

This chain uses TRBV27 with TRBJ1-4; D is unclear. This CDR3 spans 13 amino acids. V lost 4 bases to trimming and J lost 5 bases, with 8 bases between them. Per germline, CDR1 MNHEY and CDR2 SMNVEV (reference sequence). The CDR3 DNA reads as TGTGCCAGCAGTTCTACCTGGAATGAAAAACTGTTTTTT. The encoded protein is CASSSTWNEKLFF.

V is TRBV6-1 and J is TRBJ2-3, with 14 bases matching TRBD2. Germline trimming cut 6 bases from V and 7 bases from J; bases unmatched to any gene: 6. The CDR3 runs 15 residues. Per germline, CDR1 MNHNS and CDR2 SASEGT. CDR3 in amino acids: CASRGTSGRWHTQYF. In nucleotides, the CDR3 is TGTGCCAGCAGGGGGACTAGCGGGAGATGGCATACGCAGTATTTT.

This chain uses TRBV9 with TRBJ2-3; 7 bases match TRBD2. Trimming at V came to 3 bases and at J to 2 bases, leaving 6 bases not matched to a gene. The germline V gene has CDR1 SGDLS and CDR2 YYNGEE. The CDR3 extends over 15 amino acids. The CDR3 reads CASSGRDYSTDTQYF. The CDR3 nucleotides are TGTGCCAGCAGCGGGAGGGACTACTCCACAGATACGCAGTATTTT.

The V and J genes are TRBV10-3 and TRBJ1-1; 7 bases are a match to TRBD1. Looked up from germline, CDR1 is ENHRY and CDR2 is SYGVKD. CDR3 length: 14 amino acids. With V trimmed by 2 bases and J by 0 bases, 0 bases remained unmatched. The CDR3 here is CAISEDRVNTEAFF. As DNA, the CDR3 is TGTGCCATCAGTGAGGACAGGGTGAACACTGAAGCTTTCTTT.

J is TRBJ2-7 and V is TRBV7-2; D is possibly TRBD1 (6 bases). Trimming left V 6 bases short and J 1 base short, with 16 bases between. Germline CDR1 is SGHTA and CDR2 is FQGNSA. The CDR3 extends over 15 amino acids. CDR3 nucleotides: TGTGCCAGCAGTACTCTACAGGGTTTTTCCTACGAGCAGTACTTC. Translating it yields CASSTLQGFSYEQYF.

This clone showed up just once. CDR3 bases: TGTGCCAGCTTCTCAAACAGTGGCTACGAGCAGTACTTC. It yields the protein CASFSNSGYEQYF. The J gene is TRBJ2-7, the V gene TRBV2; D is unresolved. Per the germline V gene, CDR1 is SNHLY and CDR2 is FYNNEI. This CDR3 contains 13 residues. V was pared by 8 bases and J by 3 bases, with 14 bases between.

This chain links TRBV30 with TRBJ2-7, with 9 bases that match TRBD2. This CDR3 comprises 13 residues. The ends lost 2 bases at V and 6 bases at J; junction bases unmatched: 5. From germline, CDR1 is GTSNPN and CDR2 SVGIG (reference sequence). CDR3 sequence: CAWSPAGGGEQYF. CDR3 nucleotides: TGTGCCTGGAGTCCAGCGGGAGGAGGCGAGCAGTACTTC.

The chain has TRBV9 and TRBJ2-7; the D gene is possibly TRBD2 (6 bases). Trimming took off 0 bases at V and 5 bases at J, with 15 bases between the two ends. This CDR3 spans 15 amino acids. Per germline, CDR1 SGDLS and CDR2 YYNGEE. The DNA of the CDR3 is TGTGCCAGCAGCGTAGCCGGCGCAGGGAGGAACGAGCAGTACTTC. It yields the protein CASSVAGAGRNEQYF. Drawing the rest from reference TRBV9 and TRBJ2-7, the complete variable domain is DSGVTQTPKHLITATGQRVTLRCSPRSGDLSVYWYQQSLDQGLQFLIQYYNGEERAKGNILERFSAQQFPDLHSELNLSSLELGDSALYFCASSVAGAGRNEQYFGPGTRLTVT.

V usage is TRBV19 and J usage is TRBJ2-2; 10 nucleotides align to TRBD2. Germline assignment: CDR1 LNHDA and CDR2 SQIVND (reference sequence). The CDR3 runs 16 residues. V was pared by 6 bases and J by 7 bases, with 11 bases of the junction left unmatched. The CDR3: CASSLTSGRWSGELFF. CDR3 bases: TGTGCCAGTAGCTTGACTAGCGGGCGCTGGAGCGGGGAGCTGTTTTTT.

In its sample, this clone was seen once. The CDR3 here is CASSRTYLLRGSFF. CDR3 DNA sequence: TGTGCCAGCAGTAGGACGTACCTACTCCGCGGGAGTTTCTTT. The chain links TRBV6-5 to TRBJ1-1; the D is unclear. Germline V gene lookup returns CDR1 MNHEY and CDR2 SVGAGI. Trimming shortened V by 5 bases and J by 13 bases, and 23 bases separated the two germline ends. This CDR3 comprises 14 residues.

This clone has only one observation. The rearrangement links TRBV5-1 to TRBJ2-7, with 7 nucleotides matching TRBD1. V dropped 6 bases and J dropped 2; count of bases not matched to a gene: 11. The CDR3 has 15 amino acids. Looked up from germline, CDR1 is SGHRS and CDR2 is YFSETQ. The CDR3 DNA reads as TGCGCCAGCAACCCCCCGACAGGGAATACCTACGAGCAGTACTTC. This gives the protein CASNPPTGNTYEQYF. Full variable domain (rest looked up from reference TRBV5-1 and TRBJ2-7): KAGVTQTPRYLIKTRGQQVTLSCSPISGHRSVSWYQQTPGQGLQFLFEYFSETQRNKGNFPGRFSGRQFSNSRSEMNVSTLELGDSALYLCASNPPTGNTYEQYFGPGTRLTVT.

V gene TRBV18 combines with J gene TRBJ2-1; tentative D call: TRBD1 (5 bases). Germline CDR1 reads KGHSH; CDR2 reads LQKENI. Trimming removed 4 bases from V and 1 base from J, with 8 bases in between. CDR3 length: 14 amino acids. Written as DNA, the CDR3 is TGTGCCAGCTCACGGGGCGTTTCCTACAATGAGCAGTTCTTC. Protein: CASSRGVSYNEQFF.

The chain joins TRBV7-2 to TRBJ2-7, with 9 nucleotides matching TRBD1. Germline CDR1 is SGHTA and CDR2 is FQGNSA. CDR3 length equals 14 residues. The V segment lost 4 bases and the J segment 7 bases; nucleotides outside the gene matches: 8. CDR3 sequence reads: CASSSLQGAEEQYF. DNA for the CDR3: TGTGCCAGCAGCTCATTACAGGGGGCGGAGGAGCAGTACTTC.

The rearrangement links TRBV5-1 to TRBJ2-3, with a tentative D call TRBD1 (5 bases). V gave up 4 bases and J gave up 1 base, with 16 bases separating them. Per the germline V gene, CDR1 is SGHRS and CDR2 is YFSETQ. CDR3 length: 16 amino acids. CDR3 region: CASSPGYRYGTDTQYF. CDR3 coding DNA: TGCGCCAGCAGCCCAGGCTACAGGTACGGCACAGATACGCAGTATTTT.

This clone was detected once. The rearrangement uses TRBV9 and TRBJ1-3; D not resolved. This CDR3 comprises 13 residues. The V end was cut by 4 bases, the J end by 1 base, with 6 bases between. The germline gives CDR1 SGDLS, CDR2 YYNGEE. The CDR3 loop is CASSSGSGNTIYF. The CDR3 coding sequence is TGTGCCAGCAGCTCGGGGTCTGGAAACACCATATATTTT.

The rearrangement links TRBV7-9 to TRBJ2-7, with D possibly being TRBD2 (5 bases). Trimming stripped 5 bases from V and 7 bases from J, with 12 bases between. Germline CDR1 is SEHNR and CDR2 is FQNEAQ (reference sequence). The CDR3 is 12 residues long. This CDR3 is CASSPDGEEQYF. The CDR3 DNA sequence: TGTGCCAGCAGCCCGGACGGGGAAGAGCAGTACTTC.

V is TRBV18 and J is TRBJ2-1; unclear D gene. Germline assignment: CDR1 KGHSH and CDR2 LQKENI. CDR3 length equals 11 residues. V lost 3 bases to trimming and J lost 7 bases, with 4 bases between them. CDR3 bases: TGTGCCAGCTCACCTTCGAATGAGCAGTTCTTC. Amino acids: CASSPSNEQFF. The whole variable domain, filled in from reference TRBV18 and TRBJ2-1, reads NAGVMQNPRHLVRRRGQEARLRCSPMKGHSHVYWYRQLPEEGLKFMVYLQKENIIDESGMPKERFSAEFPKEGPSILRIQQVVRGDSAAYFCASSPSNEQFFGPGTRLTVL.

The rearrangement uses TRBV7-8 and TRBJ1-1; D remains unclear. Germline-derived CDR1 and CDR2 are SGHVS and FQNEAQ. This CDR3 contains 14 residues. V lost 3 bases and J lost 1, with 9 bases in between. The CDR3 DNA is TGTGCCAGCAGCTTGTACGGCGAGAACACTGAAGCTTTCTTT. Its translation is CASSLYGENTEAFF. The full variable domain, rest sourced from reference TRBV7-8 and TRBJ1-1, is GAGVSQSPRYKVAKRGQDVALRCDPISGHVSLFWYQQALGQGPEFLTYFQNEAQLDKSGLPSDRFFAERPEGSVSTLKIQRTQQEDSAVYLCASSLYGENTEAFFGQGTRLTVV.

This chain connects TRBV7-2 to TRBJ1-1; TRBD1 might be the D (5 bases). Germline CDR1 and CDR2: SGHTA and FQGNSA. The CDR3 runs 14 residues. The V end was cut by 1 base, the J end by 6 bases, with 12 bases between. Here the CDR3 DNA reads TGTGCCAGCAGCTTAGTAAGGAAGACAGCTGAAGCTTTCTTT. Residues: CASSLVRKTAEAFF.

This clone was counted once. The rearrangement links TRBV4-1 to TRBJ2-2; 9 nucleotides line up with TRBD2. The CDR3 length is 16 residues. V shed 2 bases, J shed 3 bases, and the junction held 4 bases outside the gene matches. Germline lookup yields CDR1 MGHRA and CDR2 YSYEKL. CDR3 coding DNA: TGCGCCAGCAGCCAACCGGGACTAGCCGACACCGGGGAGCTGTTTTTT. Encoded protein: CASSQPGLADTGELFF.

This chain links TRBV7-9 with TRBJ2-5; 8 bases align to TRBD2. V lost 7 bases to trimming and J lost 1 base; unmatched junction nucleotides: 11. This CDR3 spans 16 amino acids. Germline V gene lookup returns CDR1 SEHNR and CDR2 FQNEAQ (reference sequence). The CDR3 region is CASTPGTSGSQETQYF. The CDR3 DNA follows: TGTGCCAGCACCCCCGGGACCAGCGGGAGCCAAGAGACCCAGTACTTC.

The J gene is TRBJ1-1, the V gene TRBV7-3; possible D gene TRBD1, 6 bases. Per germline, CDR1 SGHTA and CDR2 FQGTGA. The ends were cut back, 5 bases at V and 11 bases at J, with 21 bases in the middle. CDR3 length: 14 residues. CDR3 bases: TGTGCCAGCAGCCCTAAGGGGGGGGGTCCGGCTGCTTTCTTT. As protein: CASSPKGGGPAAFF.

This chain links TRBV11-2 with TRBJ2-7; unclear D gene. Germline CDR1 is SGHAT and CDR2 is FQNNGV. This CDR3 region has 14 residues. V lost 5 bases and J 3 bases, leaving 14 bases between the germline ends. CDR3 in DNA: TGTGCCAGCAGCCTCGGACGGAACCTCTACGAGCAGTACTTC. Protein: CASSLGRNLYEQYF.

The chain carries TRBV9 and TRBJ2-3; D gene unclear. Trimming pared 0 bases from V and 6 bases from J, leaving 11 bases between. In germline, CDR1 is SGDLS, CDR2 YYNGEE. This CDR3 has 14 residues. The CDR3 loop is CASSVEIAADTQYF. Written as DNA, the CDR3 is TGTGCCAGCAGCGTAGAGATAGCAGCGGATACGCAGTATTTT.

The chain uses TRBV11-3 and TRBJ2-2, with 13 bases identical to TRBD2. With V trimmed by 5 bases and J by 4 bases, 7 bases remained unmatched. The CDR3 extends over 17 amino acids. Per germline, CDR1 SGHNT and CDR2 YENEEA. CDR3 bases: TGTGCCAGCAGCCTAGGACTAGCGGGAGACGCCACCGGGGAGCTGTTTTTT. Translation gives CASSLGLAGDATGELFF.

Remarks on this clone: The same CDR3 arises from other DNA sequences in this sample as well. The chain couples TRBV9 to TRBJ2-3; D is ambiguous. Germline-derived CDR1 and CDR2 are SGDLS and YYNGEE. With 0 bases removed from V and 6 bases from J, the gap between germline ends came to 8 bases. This CDR3 is 13 amino acids long. DNA of the CDR3: TGTGCCAGCAGCGTAGGTGTCGGGGATACGCAGTATTTT. Protein: CASSVGVGDTQYF.

The rearrangement uses TRBV10-3 and TRBJ2-5; no definite D call. V lost 3 bases, J lost 3 bases, and 5 bases lay in between. This CDR3 has 12 amino acids. Germline CDR1 is ENHRY and CDR2 is SYGVKD. CDR3 sequence reads: CAISDTEETQYF. For the CDR3, the DNA is TGTGCCATCAGTGACACTGAAGAGACCCAGTACTTC.

The chain is built from TRBV2 and TRBJ2-7, with 10 bases aligning to TRBD1. The CDR3 runs to 15 residues. After removal of 6 bases from V and 6 bases from J, the junction contained 11 bases not matched to a gene. Germline V gene data show CDR1 as SNHLY and CDR2 as FYNNEI. CDR3 loop: CASRSGTGASREQYF. The CDR3 nucleotides read TGTGCCAGCAGGTCCGGGACAGGGGCCTCCCGCGAGCAGTACTTC.

The J gene is TRBJ1-1, the V gene TRBV19, with D hard to call. The CDR3 is made up of 13 amino acids. V was pared by 3 bases and J by 8 bases, with 13 bases between. The germline V gene has CDR1 LNHDA and CDR2 SQIVND (reference sequence). In DNA, the CDR3 is TGTGCCAGTAGTATGGGAGGAACTCTAGAAGCTTTCTTT. As protein: CASSMGGTLEAFF.

The rearrangement links TRBV9 to TRBJ2-7, with 7 bases matching TRBD2. The germline V gene encodes CDR1 SGDLS and CDR2 YYNGEE. The CDR3 is made up of 14 amino acids. V shed 4 bases, J shed 2 bases, and the junction held 6 bases outside the gene matches. This chain's CDR3 is CASSPRDYPYEQYF. The CDR3 DNA is TGTGCCAGCAGCCCCCGGGACTACCCCTACGAGCAGTACTTC.